The 21 T cell receptor beta chains reported below all come from one sample, sequenced in a study of identical twins (dated by TCRdb to the mid-2010s). The method was 5' RACE. Sequencing took place on an Illumina HiSeq 2000. TCRdb reprocessed the public reads (quality trimming at Q25 with fastp, clone calling with MiXCR) and kept in-frame beta chains. Rows are combined by CDR3 protein, so each entry shows the most common genes and DNA. The sample has roughly 150,000 distinct CDR3 sequences on record, roughly 3.3% of them singletons. The ten largest clonotypes hold 8.1% of the sample. Sequencing was carried out using memory T cells sorted from blood. Reading the label with the study, this specimen's cell subset or site is: CD45RO+ enriched T cells. The source is a man younger than 35 in good health.

This clonotype was detected many times. The gene calls are TRBV6-5 and TRBJ2-1; TRBD2 matches at 13 bases. CDR3 size: 15 residues. With 4 bases clipped from V and 9 bases from J, the junction kept 6 bases outside the gene matches. The germline gives CDR1 MNHEY, CDR2 SVGAGI. The CDR3 bases are TGTGCCAGCAGTTTAACTAGCGGGAGGGCCATTGAGCAGTTCTTC. Its protein is CASSLTSGRAIEQFF.

This clonotype was seen repeatedly, ten times or more. This chain joins TRBV20-1 and TRBJ2-7; no clear D. Per germline, CDR1 DFQATT and CDR2 SNEGSKA (reference sequence). V was pared by 4 bases and J by 2 bases, with 9 bases between. This CDR3 contains 12 residues. The DNA of the CDR3 is TGCAGTGCTAACCGAACTCCCTACGAGCAGTACTTC. Its translation: CSANRTPYEQYF.

This clonotype was counted ten times or more. The CDR3 loop reads CASSPQYEQYF. DNA of the CDR3: TGTGCCAGCAGCCCACAGTACGAGCAGTACTTC. This chain uses TRBV7-9 with TRBJ2-7; no reliable D call. The germline CDR1 and CDR2 sequences are SEHNR and FQNEAQ (reference sequence). Trimming removed 5 bases at V and 4 bases at J, with 6 bases between. The CDR3 extends over 11 amino acids.

This clonotype was seen a few times. This sequence joins TRBV20-1 and TRBJ1-5; tentative D call: TRBD1 (5 bases). V lost 6 bases, J lost 1 base, and 10 bases lay in between. The CDR3 is 13 amino acids. Germline-derived CDR1 and CDR2 are DFQATT and SNEGSKA (reference sequence). Here the CDR3 reads CSAHRDSNQPQHF. The CDR3 coding sequence is TGCAGTGCCCACCGGGACAGCAATCAGCCCCAGCATTTT.

This clonotype was counted many times. V is TRBV5-1 and J is TRBJ2-1; 10 nucleotides line up with TRBD2. Germline V gene lookup returns CDR1 SGHRS and CDR2 YFSETQ. V lost 4 bases, J lost 9 bases, and 7 bases stayed unmatched. The CDR3 extends over 14 amino acids. CDR3 DNA sequence: TGCGCCAGCAGCCAAACTAGCGGGATAGTTGAGCAGTTCTTC. Protein product: CASSQTSGIVEQFF. Variable domain in full (rest from reference TRBV5-1 and TRBJ2-1): KAGVTQTPRYLIKTRGQQVTLSCSPISGHRSVSWYQQTPGQGLQFLFEYFSETQRNKGNFPGRFSGRQFSNSRSEMNVSTLELGDSALYLCASSQTSGIVEQFFGPGTRLTVL.

The V call is TRBV3-1, the J call TRBJ1-5; the D gene is possibly TRBD1 (6 bases). Germline V gene sequence: CDR1 LGHDT, CDR2 YNNKEL (reference sequence). CDR3 length: 16 residues. The ends were cut back, 4 bases at V and 6 bases at J, with 19 bases in the middle. The CDR3 is CASSRGGGDKAQPQHF. DNA of the CDR3: TGTGCCAGCAGCCGTGGAGGGGGTGATAAGGCTCAGCCCCAGCATTTT. The entire variable domain, with the rest obtained from reference TRBV3-1 and TRBJ1-5, is as follows: DTAVSQTPKYLVTQMGNDKSIKCEQNLGHDTMYWYKQDSKKFLKIMFSYNNKELIINETVPNRFSPKSPDKAHLNLHINSLELGDSAVYFCASSRGGGDKAQPQHFGDGTRLSIL.

This clonotype was recorded many times. The chain carries TRBV15 and TRBJ2-7; TRBD1 aligns across 7 bases. V was pared by 4 bases and J by 0 bases, with 6 bases of the junction left unmatched. Germline lookup yields CDR1 LNHNV and CDR2 YYDKDF (reference sequence). The CDR3 is 15 residues long. As DNA, the CDR3 is TGTGCCACCAGCAAGGGGGCAGAAAGCTCCTACGAGCAGTACTTC. Translation gives CATSKGAESSYEQYF.

This clonotype has ten or more counts. This chain uses TRBV7-6 with TRBJ2-5; 8 bases are shared with TRBD2. Germline V CDR1 and CDR2: SGHVS, FNYEAQ. V shed 1 base, J shed 5 bases, and the junction held 15 bases outside the gene matches. The CDR3 spans 18 residues. Written as DNA, the CDR3 is TGTGCCAGCAGCTTAGATGGCGGGAGGTACTCCCGGAGCGAGACCCAGTACTTC. Translated, it gives CASSLDGGRYSRSETQYF.

This clonotype has ten or more counts. The gene calls are TRBV15 and TRBJ1-4; possibly TRBD1 for D (6 bases). Trimming cost V 0 bases and J 8 bases, with 10 bases left between them. The CDR3 totals 14 residues. The germline CDR1 and CDR2 sequences are LNHNV and YYDKDF (reference sequence). The CDR3 loop reads CATSRDRGREKLFF. CDR3 coding DNA: TGTGCCACCAGCAGAGACAGGGGCAGGGAAAAACTGTTTTTT.

This clonotype was observed many times. The chain couples TRBV6-1 to TRBJ2-2; perhaps TRBD2 as D (7 bases). Germline V gives CDR1 MNHNS, CDR2 SASEGT. Trimming removed 8 bases from V and 6 bases from J, with 13 bases in between. The CDR3 is 13 residues long. The CDR3: CASGPGGPGELFF. CDR3 coding DNA: TGTGCCAGCGGGCCCGGGGGGCCCGGGGAGCTGTTTTTT.

Concerning this clonotype: A much larger clone is a single base away; this may be a read error. The V and J genes are TRBV5-1 and TRBJ2-7; unclear D gene. CDR3 size: 12 residues. V lost 5 bases and J 3 bases, leaving 9 bases between the germline ends. The V gene's germline CDR1 is SGHRS and CDR2 YFSETQ. The CDR3 nucleotides read TGCGCCAGCAGTGCAGCTCACTACGAGCAGTACTTC. Translating gives CASSAAHYEQYF.

The table lists this clonotype with many counts. V and J are TRBV6-1 and TRBJ2-7, with TRBD2 matching over 10 bases. The CDR3 loop spans 12 amino acids. The V and J ends lost 4 bases and 11 bases, in that order; junction bases with no gene match: 5. Germline V CDR1 and CDR2: MNHNS, SASEGT. CDR3 protein: CASSGLAGVKYF. In nucleotides, the CDR3 is TGTGCCAGCAGTGGGCTAGCGGGAGTGAAGTACTTC.

This clonotype was seen repeatedly, ten times or more. V usage is TRBV12-3 or TRBV12-4 and J usage is TRBJ1-6; no clear D. CDR3 length equals 13 residues. Trimming took 6 bases from V and 9 from J, leaving 12 bases between them. The CDR3 DNA sequence: TGTGCCAGCAGGGGAGGGTACGGTTCACCCCTCCACTTT. As protein: CASRGGYGSPLHF.

Ten or more counts support this clonotype. The chain combines TRBV7-6 with TRBJ1-2; D perhaps matches TRBD1 (6 bases). V was shortened by 5 bases and J by 2 bases, with 18 bases between the two germline ends. Germline CDR1 reads SGHVS; CDR2 reads FNYEAQ. The CDR3 runs to 16 residues. CDR3 sequence reads: CASSPDPRTVNYGYTF. The CDR3 DNA sequence: TGTGCCAGCAGCCCCGACCCACGGACAGTGAACTATGGCTACACCTTC.

This clonotype was detected many times. The chain uses TRBV10-3 and TRBJ2-7; 13 nucleotides align to TRBD2. Germline values: CDR1 ENHRY, CDR2 SYGVKD. The CDR3 length is 14 residues. Trimming cost V 8 bases and J 6 bases; bases outside gene matches: 7. The CDR3 sequence is CAISRTSGSGEQYF. The CDR3 DNA reads as TGTGCCATCTCGAGGACTAGCGGGAGCGGCGAGCAGTACTTC.

This clonotype came up many times. The chain has TRBV24-1 and TRBJ2-1, with 7 bases lining up with TRBD1. CDR1 KGHDR and CDR2 SFDVKD come from the germline V gene. The CDR3 sequence is 15 residues long. With V trimmed by 4 bases and J by 2 bases, 4 bases remained unmatched. The CDR3 sequence is CATSDPTGPYNEQFF. CDR3 nucleotide sequence: TGTGCCACCAGTGACCCGACAGGGCCCTACAATGAGCAGTTCTTC.

This clonotype was picked up many times. The chain combines TRBV5-1 with TRBJ2-1; 13 positions agree with TRBD2. Germline V gene sequence: CDR1 SGHRS, CDR2 YFSETQ. The CDR3 runs to 19 residues. Trimming at V came to 5 bases and at J to 0 bases, leaving 11 bases not matched to a gene. CDR3 coding DNA: TGCGCCAGCAGTACGGGACTAGCGGGGACAAAAAGCTCCTACAATGAGCAGTTCTTC. It yields the protein CASSTGLAGTKSSYNEQFF.

This clonotype was counted at least ten times. The chain joins TRBV6-1 to TRBJ2-3; weak D call: TRBD2 (6 bases). The ends were cut back, 2 bases at V and 6 bases at J, with 12 bases in the middle. The CDR3 loop spans 14 amino acids. Germline CDR1 reads MNHNS; CDR2 reads SASEGT. CDR3 coding DNA: TGTGCCAGCAGTGAAACCCCTGGGACTGATACGCAGTATTTT. The encoded protein is CASSETPGTDTQYF.

This clonotype was seen many times. The V and J genes are TRBV6-1 and TRBJ1-2, with D possibly TRBD1 on 6 matching bases. Trimming cost V 2 bases and J 6 bases, with 19 bases left between them. CDR1 MNHNS and CDR2 SASEGT come from the germline V gene. The CDR3 contains 16 residues. CDR3 region: CASSESSGSGAHGYTF. In nucleotides, the CDR3 is TGTGCCAGCAGTGAAAGTTCGGGGTCGGGGGCGCATGGCTACACCTTC.

This clonotype was seen repeatedly, ten times or more. This sequence joins TRBV5-6 and TRBJ2-2; possibly TRBD1 for D (5 bases). From germline, CDR1 is SGHDT and CDR2 YYEEEE. Trimming pared 4 bases from V and 0 bases from J, leaving 13 bases between. The CDR3 consists of 16 residues. CDR3: CASSPIDRANTGELFF. CDR3 sequence (DNA): TGTGCCAGCAGCCCGATCGACAGAGCGAACACCGGGGAGCTGTTTTTT.

This clonotype has at least ten counts. The genes are TRBV7-2 and TRBJ2-3; D is unclear. Germline CDR1 SGHTA, CDR2 FQGNSA. Trimming left V 1 base short and J 5 bases short, with 13 bases between. This CDR3 contains 15 residues. The CDR3 is CASSLEGGQVDTQYF. Written as DNA, the CDR3 is TGTGCCAGCAGCTTAGAAGGTGGTCAGGTAGATACGCAGTATTTT.